A single sample gave rise to the 4 T cell receptor beta chains below, sequenced in a study of beta chain features in type 1 diabetes (dated by TCRdb to the late 2010s). The library was made by the immunoSEQ multiplex PCR assay. The entire amount of isolated RNA was reverse transcribed using the High Capacity cDNA Reverse Transcription Kit, so the sequenced TCRB transcripts were expressed ones. The clones in this table, taken by TCRdb from immuneACCESS, are in-frame only. Not every clone is retained; where verified, under half of the shortfall comes from an unresolved V gene, and the cause of the rest is unknown. For this sample the table gives about half a million clones, of which 9.5% to 12% were detected only once. The ten largest clones add up to over 0.04% of the sample. Sample: naive CD4+ T cells from blood. Reading the label with the study, this specimen's cell subset or site is: true naive CD4+ T cells. Every receptor here comes from a woman aged 18-35 years in good health.

This clone was seen only a few times. CDR3 amino acids: CASSHSATSHSGNTIYF. The CDR3 DNA follows: TGTGCCAGCAGCCACAGTGCGACTTCCCACTCTGGAAACACCATATATTTT. The chain recombines TRBV4-2 with TRBJ1-3; the D is unclear. V gave up 3 bases and J gave up 0 bases, with 15 bases separating them. This CDR3 contains 17 residues. Looked up from germline, CDR1 is LGHNA and CDR2 is YNFKEQ.

The CDR3 loop reads CAWSSGIGAGYTF. The CDR3 DNA follows: TGTGCCTGGAGTTCAGGGATCGGGGCTGGCTACACCTTC. The chain uses TRBV30 and TRBJ1-2, with D perhaps matching TRBD1 (5 bases). This CDR3 has 13 residues. Germline V gene sequence: CDR1 GTSNPN, CDR2 SVGIG (reference sequence). V was pared by 2 bases and J by 7 bases, with 14 bases between.

The chain links TRBV4-1 to TRBJ1-1; D is ambiguous. The V end was cut by 0 bases, the J end by 0 bases, with 8 bases between. The germline gives CDR1 MGHRA, CDR2 YSYEKL. The CDR3 is made up of 15 amino acids. CDR3 region: CASSQEPGLNTEAFF. CDR3 nucleotides: TGCGCCAGCAGCCAAGAGCCAGGATTGAACACTGAAGCTTTCTTT.

The chain uses TRBV13 and TRBJ1-4, with 9 bases matching TRBD1. V shed 5 bases and J 7 bases; nucleotides not matched to a gene: 5. This CDR3 has 14 residues. Germline-derived CDR1 and CDR2 are PRHDT and FYEKMQ (reference sequence). The CDR3 nucleotides read TGTGCCAGCAGCCACAGGGGGCTCGCTGAAAAACTGTTTTTT. Protein: CASSHRGLAEKLFF. Drawing the rest from reference TRBV13 and TRBJ1-4, the complete variable domain is AAGVIQSPRHLIKEKRETATLKCYPIPRHDTVYWYQQGPGQDPQFLISFYEKMQSDKGSIPDRFSAQQFSDYHSELNMSSLELGDSALYFCASSHRGLAEKLFFGSGTQLSVL.